Listed below are T cell receptor beta chains from one sample, sequenced in a study of cytomegalovirus exposure and HLA in healthy donors. Measured with immunoSEQ multiplex PCR; TCRdb has only the in-frame clones, and not every one. The table has around 180,000 clones, roughly 80% seen once. Sequencing used PBMCs. These receptors were obtained from a woman aged 45-60 years in good health and CMV-seronegative. Each CDR3 is given with its conserved first and last residue.

V gene	J gene	CDR3 protein
TRBV28	TRBJ2-7	CASRAGGSVYEQYF
TRBV5-1	TRBJ2-2	CASSLWSTGELFF
TRBV29-1	TRBJ2-1	CSVALDRGYNEQFF
TRBV4-1	TRBJ2-1	CASSQTGLRNEQFF
TRBV29-1	TRBJ2-5	CSVGRDQETQYF
TRBV5-4	TRBJ2-1	CASTPRTENNEQFF
TRBV2	TRBJ2-1	CASMMTGGGEQFF
TRBV7-9	TRBJ2-7	CASGRLAAYEQYF
TRBV7-2	TRBJ2-5	CASSPGRGPQETQYF
TRBV5-1	TRBJ2-1	CASSLSHLGTSDEQFF
TRBV5-4	TRBJ2-1	CASSLGAGALYNEQFF
TRBV11-2	TRBJ2-1	CASSLGTSGGLDEQFF
TRBV7-2	TRBJ1-2	CASSLEALRDIGYTF
TRBV18	TRBJ1-4	CASSPPPVLSLNEKLFF
TRBV28	TRBJ1-2	CASSSHSGQGTLYGYTF
TRBV15	TRBJ2-7	CATSFQGASGHRYEQYF
TRBV28	TRBJ2-7	CASSSGTDHTYEQYF
TRBV4-1	TRBJ2-7	CASSQDWTGGGYEQYF
TRBV15	TRBJ2-2	CATSRDDLDDVGGDRLGNTGELFF
TRBV27	TRBJ2-7	CASSLSLEAYERYF
TRBV11-3	TRBJ2-1	CASSSSGEQFF
TRBV9	TRBJ2-7	CASSVAGQGEQYF
TRBV10-3	TRBJ1-2	CAIRPDRGQSYGYTF
TRBV19	TRBJ1-5	CASNHDSTGQPQHF
TRBV11-2	TRBJ2-1	CASSSGTRNEQFF
TRBV7-9	TRBJ2-7	CASSLEADEQYF
TRBV5-1	TRBJ2-3	CASSWSSGIADTQYF
TRBV29-1	TRBJ1-1	CSVGGPPQGKGTEAFF